This record looks at one TCR beta chain sequence and its context. These data belong to a study of blood T cell repertoires in COVID-19. Overall study: The samples span acute and convalescent COVID-19 from the United States, Italy and Spain. From T cells, B-cell-depleted T cells, or PBMCs came the material, which was cDNA or gDNA.

Authors' methods: Reference gene primer amplification in the assay estimated nucleated cell counts. Some clones are missing from TCRdb's copy, which holds only in-frame ones; the method was immunoSEQ multiplex PCR. V, J and clone size were drawn from that table, and D and trimming were deduced from the DNA. The repertoire holds approximately 300,000 clones, with around 85% as singletons. Trimming stripped 4 bases from V and 4 bases from J, with 11 bases between. The CDR3 has 13 residues. From germline, CDR1 is LGHDT and CDR2 YNNKEL (reference sequence). Enrollment of patients from Seattle took place during active infection, with longitudinal follow-up.

Sequencing used peripheral blood. The chain carries TRBV3-1 (or the pseudogene TRBV3-2) and TRBJ2-7; D unresolved. This TCR was recovered from a human donor with COVID-19, enrolled during active disease. The donor label of this sample is uncertain. The CDR3 is CASSPLARYEQYF. CDR3 in DNA: TGTGCCAGCAGCCCCTTGGCCAGGTACGAGCAGTACTTC.